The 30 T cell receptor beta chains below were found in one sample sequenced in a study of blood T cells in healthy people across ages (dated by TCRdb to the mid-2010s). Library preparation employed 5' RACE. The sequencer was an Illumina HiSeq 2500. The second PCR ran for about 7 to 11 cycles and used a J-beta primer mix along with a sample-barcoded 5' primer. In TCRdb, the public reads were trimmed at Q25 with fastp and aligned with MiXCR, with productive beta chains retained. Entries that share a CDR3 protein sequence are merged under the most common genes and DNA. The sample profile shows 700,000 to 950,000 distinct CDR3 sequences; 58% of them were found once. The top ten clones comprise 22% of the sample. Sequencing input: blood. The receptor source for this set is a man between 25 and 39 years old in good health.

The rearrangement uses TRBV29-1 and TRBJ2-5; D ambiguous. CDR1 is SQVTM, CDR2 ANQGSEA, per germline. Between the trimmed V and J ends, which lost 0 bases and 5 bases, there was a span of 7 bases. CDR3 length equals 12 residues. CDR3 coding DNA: TGCAGCGTTGAAGAAGAAGGGGAGACCCAGTACTTC. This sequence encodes CSVEEEGETQYF.

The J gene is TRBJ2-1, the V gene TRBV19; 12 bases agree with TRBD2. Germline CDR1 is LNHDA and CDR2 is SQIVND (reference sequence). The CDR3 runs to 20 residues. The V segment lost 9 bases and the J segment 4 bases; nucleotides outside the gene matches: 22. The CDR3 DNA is TGTGCCAGCCTCAGGGGGCCGCGGGCTAGCGGGAGGGAACAATACAATGAGCAGTTCTTC. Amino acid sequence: CASLRGPRASGREQYNEQFF.

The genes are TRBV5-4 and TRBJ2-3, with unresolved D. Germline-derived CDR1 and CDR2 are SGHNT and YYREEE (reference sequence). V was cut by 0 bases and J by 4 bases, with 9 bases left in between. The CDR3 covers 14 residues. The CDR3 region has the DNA TGTGCCAGCAGCTTGGCTCTAGATCCAGATACGCAGTATTTT. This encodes CASSLALDPDTQYF.

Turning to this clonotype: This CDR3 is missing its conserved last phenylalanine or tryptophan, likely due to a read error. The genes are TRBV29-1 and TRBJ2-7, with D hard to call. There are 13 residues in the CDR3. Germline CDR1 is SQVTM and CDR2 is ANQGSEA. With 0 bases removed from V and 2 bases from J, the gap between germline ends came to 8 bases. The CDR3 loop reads CSVEDGGTYEQYL. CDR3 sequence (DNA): TGCAGCGTTGAAGATGGCGGAACCTACGAGCAGTACTTA.

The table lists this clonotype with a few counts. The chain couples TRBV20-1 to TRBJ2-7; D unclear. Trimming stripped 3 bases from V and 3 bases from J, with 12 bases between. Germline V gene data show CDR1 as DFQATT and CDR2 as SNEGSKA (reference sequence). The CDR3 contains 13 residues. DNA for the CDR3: TGCAGTGCTAGGGTCCTGAGACTCTACGAGCAGTACTTC. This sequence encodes CSARVLRLYEQYF.

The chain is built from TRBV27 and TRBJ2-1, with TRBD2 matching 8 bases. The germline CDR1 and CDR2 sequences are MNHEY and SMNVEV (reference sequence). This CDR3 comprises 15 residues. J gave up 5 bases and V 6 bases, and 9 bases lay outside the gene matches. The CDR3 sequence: CASSPRREVNNEQFF. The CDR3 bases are TGTGCCAGCAGCCCGAGGCGGGAGGTCAACAATGAGCAGTTCTTC.

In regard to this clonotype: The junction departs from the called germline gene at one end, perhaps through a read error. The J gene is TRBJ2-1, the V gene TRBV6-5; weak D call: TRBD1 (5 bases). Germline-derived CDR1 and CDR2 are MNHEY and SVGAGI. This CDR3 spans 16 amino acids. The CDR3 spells CASSLSSGYSYNEKFF. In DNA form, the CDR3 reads TGTGCCAGCAGTCTCAGTTCAGGGTACTCCTACAATGAGAAGTTCTTC.

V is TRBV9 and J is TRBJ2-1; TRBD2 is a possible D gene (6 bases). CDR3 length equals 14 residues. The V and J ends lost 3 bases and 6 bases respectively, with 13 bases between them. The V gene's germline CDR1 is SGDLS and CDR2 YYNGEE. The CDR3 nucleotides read TGTGCCAGCAGCGGGGGACTTCCCCCCAATGAGCAGTTCTTC. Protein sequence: CASSGGLPPNEQFF.

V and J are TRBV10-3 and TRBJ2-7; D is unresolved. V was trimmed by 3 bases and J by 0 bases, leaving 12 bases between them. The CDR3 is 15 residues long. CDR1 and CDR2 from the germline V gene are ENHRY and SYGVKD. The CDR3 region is CAISEGQAASYEQYF. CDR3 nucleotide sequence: TGTGCCATCAGTGAAGGGCAGGCAGCCTCCTACGAGCAGTACTTC.

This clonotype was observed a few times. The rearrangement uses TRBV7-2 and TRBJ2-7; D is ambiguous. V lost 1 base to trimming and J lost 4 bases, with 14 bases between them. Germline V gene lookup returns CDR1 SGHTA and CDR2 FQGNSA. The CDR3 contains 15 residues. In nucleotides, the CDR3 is TGTGCCAGCAGCTTAGTAAGGTCTGGTTCATACGAGCAGTACTTC. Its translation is CASSLVRSGSYEQYF.

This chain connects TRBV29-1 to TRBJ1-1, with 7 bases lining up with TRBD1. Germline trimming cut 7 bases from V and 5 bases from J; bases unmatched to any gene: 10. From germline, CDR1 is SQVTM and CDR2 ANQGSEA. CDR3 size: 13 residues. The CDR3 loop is CSARQGSETEAFF. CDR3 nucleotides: TGCAGCGCCAGACAGGGTTCGGAGACTGAAGCTTTCTTT.

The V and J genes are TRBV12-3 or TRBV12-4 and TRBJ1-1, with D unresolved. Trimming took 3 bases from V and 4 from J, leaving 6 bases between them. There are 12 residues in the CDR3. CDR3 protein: CASSFSLTEAFF. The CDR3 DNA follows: TGTGCCAGCAGTTTTTCTCTCACTGAAGCTTTCTTT.

The CDR3 bases are TGCAGTGCTCCCGGACTAGCGGGAGAATGGGAGCAGTACTTC. Its protein is CSAPGLAGEWEQYF. The chain employs TRBV20-1 and TRBJ2-5; TRBD2 aligns across 13 bases. V shed 5 bases and J 11 bases; nucleotides not matched to a gene: 11. This CDR3 comprises 14 residues. CDR1 and CDR2 from the germline V gene are DFQATT and SNEGSKA (reference sequence).

The CDR3, as DNA: TGTGCCAGCAGTTTATGGGGGGGACAGGGGAGGCACACTGAAGCTTTCTTT. Translation: CASSLWGGQGRHTEAFF. The chain is built from TRBV27 and TRBJ1-1; 10 nucleotides align to TRBD1. In germline, CDR1 is MNHEY, CDR2 SMNVEV (reference sequence). Germline trimming cut 1 base from V and 3 bases from J; bases unmatched to any gene: 8. This CDR3 is 17 amino acids long.

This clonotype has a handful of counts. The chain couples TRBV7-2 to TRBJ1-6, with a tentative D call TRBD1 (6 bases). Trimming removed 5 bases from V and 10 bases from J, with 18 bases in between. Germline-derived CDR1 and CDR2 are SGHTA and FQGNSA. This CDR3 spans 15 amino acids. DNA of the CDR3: TGTGCCAGCAGCCCAGTGGGTCCTAGGGGGTCACCCCTCCACTTT. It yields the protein CASSPVGPRGSPLHF.

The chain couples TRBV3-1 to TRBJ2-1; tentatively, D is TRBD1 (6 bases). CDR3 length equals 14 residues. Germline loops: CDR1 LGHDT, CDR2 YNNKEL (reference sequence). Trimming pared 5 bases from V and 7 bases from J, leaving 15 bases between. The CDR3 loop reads CASSDETGLNEQFF. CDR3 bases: TGTGCCAGCAGCGATGAGACAGGTTTGAATGAGCAGTTCTTC.

The chain's CDR3 is CASSGAGVPYEQYF. The CDR3 DNA is TGCGCCAGCAGCGGGGCGGGGGTACCCTACGAGCAGTACTTC. V gene TRBV5-1 combines with J gene TRBJ2-7; 7 bases map to TRBD2. This CDR3 is 14 amino acids long. Germline trimming cut 4 bases from V and 2 bases from J; bases unmatched to any gene: 6. The V gene's germline CDR1 is SGHRS and CDR2 YFSETQ.

The CDR3: CASSLGRTGTSSYNEQFF. The CDR3 coding sequence is TGTGCCAGCAGCTTAGGGAGGACAGGGACTAGCTCCTACAATGAGCAGTTCTTC. The chain couples TRBV7-9 to TRBJ2-1; either TRBD1 or TRBD2 may supply D (8 bases each). Trimming removed 1 base at V and 0 bases at J, with 16 bases between. Germline CDR1 reads SEHNR; CDR2 reads FQNEAQ (reference sequence). This CDR3 spans 18 amino acids. The full variable domain, rest sourced from reference TRBV7-9 and TRBJ2-1, is DTGVSQNPRHKITKRGQNVTFRCDPISEHNRLYWYRQTLGQGPEFLTYFQNEAQLEKSRLLSDRFSAERPKGSFSTLEIQRTEQGDSAMYLCASSLGRTGTSSYNEQFFGPGTRLTVL.

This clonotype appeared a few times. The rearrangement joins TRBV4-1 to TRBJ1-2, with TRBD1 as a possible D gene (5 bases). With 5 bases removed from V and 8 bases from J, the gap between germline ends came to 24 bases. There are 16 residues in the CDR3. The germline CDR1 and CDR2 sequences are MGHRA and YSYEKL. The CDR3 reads CASSVGPGRGTKGYTF. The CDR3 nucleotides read TGCGCCAGCAGCGTGGGGCCCGGGAGGGGCACTAAGGGCTACACCTTC.

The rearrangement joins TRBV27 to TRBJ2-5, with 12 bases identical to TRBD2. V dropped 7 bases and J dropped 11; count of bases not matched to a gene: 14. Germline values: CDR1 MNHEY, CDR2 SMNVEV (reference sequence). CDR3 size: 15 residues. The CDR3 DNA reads TGTGCCAGCAAAGGACTAGCGGGATTCGACAATGAGCAGTACTTC. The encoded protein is CASKGLAGFDNEQYF.

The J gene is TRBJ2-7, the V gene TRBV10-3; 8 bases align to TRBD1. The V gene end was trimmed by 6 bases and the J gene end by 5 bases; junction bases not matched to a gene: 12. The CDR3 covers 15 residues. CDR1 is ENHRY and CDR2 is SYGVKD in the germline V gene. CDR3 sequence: CAIRSPTGDFHEQYF. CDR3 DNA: TGTGCCATCAGGTCGCCGACAGGGGATTTCCACGAGCAGTACTTC.

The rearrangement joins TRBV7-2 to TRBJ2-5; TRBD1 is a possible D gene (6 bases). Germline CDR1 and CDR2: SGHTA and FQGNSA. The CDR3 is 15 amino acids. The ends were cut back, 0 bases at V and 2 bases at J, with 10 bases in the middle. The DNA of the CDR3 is TGTGCCAGCAGCTTAGCGTGGGGGCGGCAAGAGACCCAGTACTTC. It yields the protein CASSLAWGRQETQYF.

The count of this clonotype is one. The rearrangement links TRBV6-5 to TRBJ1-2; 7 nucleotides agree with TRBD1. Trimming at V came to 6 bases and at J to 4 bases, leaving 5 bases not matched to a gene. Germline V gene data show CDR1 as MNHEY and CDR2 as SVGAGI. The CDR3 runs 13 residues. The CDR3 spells CASRTQGIYGYTF. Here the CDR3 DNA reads TGTGCCAGCAGGACACAGGGGATCTATGGCTACACCTTC.

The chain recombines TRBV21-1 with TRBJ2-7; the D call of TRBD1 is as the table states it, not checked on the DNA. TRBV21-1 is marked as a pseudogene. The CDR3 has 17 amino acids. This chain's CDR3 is CASSKNVGVHPLYEQYF. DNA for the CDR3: TGTGCCAGCAGCAAAAACGTGGGGGTCCACCCTCTCTACGAGCAGTACTTC.

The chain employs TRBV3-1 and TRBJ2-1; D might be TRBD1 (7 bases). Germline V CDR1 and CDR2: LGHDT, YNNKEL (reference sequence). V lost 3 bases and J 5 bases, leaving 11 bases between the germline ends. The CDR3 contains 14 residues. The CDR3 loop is CASSHLRGDNEQFF. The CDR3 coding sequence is TGTGCCAGCAGCCACCTCAGGGGGGACAATGAGCAGTTCTTC.

The DNA of the CDR3 is TGTGCCAGCACCTTTAACTCAGATACGCAGTATTTT. Amino acids: CASTFNSDTQYF. V gene TRBV7-2 combines with J gene TRBJ2-3; D gene unclear. Germline-derived CDR1 and CDR2 are SGHTA and FQGNSA. With 7 bases removed from V and 4 bases from J, the gap between germline ends came to 9 bases. The CDR3 is 12 residues long.

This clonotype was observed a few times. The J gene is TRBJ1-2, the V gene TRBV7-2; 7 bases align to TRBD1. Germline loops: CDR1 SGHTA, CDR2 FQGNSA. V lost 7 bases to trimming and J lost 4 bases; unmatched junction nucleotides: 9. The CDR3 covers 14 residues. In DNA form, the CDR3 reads TGTGCCAGCAACTCCAGGGGGGATATCTATGGCTACACCTTC. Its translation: CASNSRGDIYGYTF.

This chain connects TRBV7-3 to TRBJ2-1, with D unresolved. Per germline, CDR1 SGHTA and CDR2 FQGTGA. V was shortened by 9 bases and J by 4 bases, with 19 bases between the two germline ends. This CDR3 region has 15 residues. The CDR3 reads CARKERTLGYNEQFF. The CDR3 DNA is TGTGCCAGAAAAGAAAGGACCCTAGGGTACAATGAGCAGTTCTTC.

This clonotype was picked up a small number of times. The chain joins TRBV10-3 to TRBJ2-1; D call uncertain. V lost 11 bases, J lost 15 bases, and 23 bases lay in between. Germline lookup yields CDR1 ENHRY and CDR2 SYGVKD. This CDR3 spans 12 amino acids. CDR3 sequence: CASAMDPRSPFF. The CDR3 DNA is TGTGCCTCTGCTATGGACCCCAGAAGCCCGTTCTTC.

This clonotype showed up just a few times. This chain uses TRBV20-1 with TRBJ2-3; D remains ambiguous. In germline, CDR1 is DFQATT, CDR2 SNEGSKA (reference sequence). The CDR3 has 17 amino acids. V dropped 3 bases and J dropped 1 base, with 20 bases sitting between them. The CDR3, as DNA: TGCAGTGCTAGGGCGACGGAAGGTGTTTTTGGCACAGATACGCAGTATTTT. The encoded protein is CSARATEGVFGTDTQYF.